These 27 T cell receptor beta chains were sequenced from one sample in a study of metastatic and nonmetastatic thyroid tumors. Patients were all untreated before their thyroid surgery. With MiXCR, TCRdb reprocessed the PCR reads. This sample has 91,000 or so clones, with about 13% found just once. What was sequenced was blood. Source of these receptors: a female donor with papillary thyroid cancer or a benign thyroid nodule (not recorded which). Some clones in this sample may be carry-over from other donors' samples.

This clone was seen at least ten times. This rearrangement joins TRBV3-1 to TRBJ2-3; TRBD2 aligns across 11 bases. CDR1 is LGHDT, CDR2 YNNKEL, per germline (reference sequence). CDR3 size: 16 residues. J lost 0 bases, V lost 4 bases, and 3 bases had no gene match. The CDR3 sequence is CASSLTSGISTDTQYF. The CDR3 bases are TGTGCCAGCAGCCTGACTAGCGGGATTAGCACAGATACGCAGTATTTT.

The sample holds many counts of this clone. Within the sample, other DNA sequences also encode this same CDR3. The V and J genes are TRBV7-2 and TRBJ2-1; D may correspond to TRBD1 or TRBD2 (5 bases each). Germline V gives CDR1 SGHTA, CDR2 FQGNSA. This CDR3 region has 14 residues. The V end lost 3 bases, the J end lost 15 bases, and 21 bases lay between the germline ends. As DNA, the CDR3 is TGTGCCAGCAGCTTGACCTCTAGCTTTCCCCAGGGGTTCTTC. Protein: CASSLTSSFPQGFF.

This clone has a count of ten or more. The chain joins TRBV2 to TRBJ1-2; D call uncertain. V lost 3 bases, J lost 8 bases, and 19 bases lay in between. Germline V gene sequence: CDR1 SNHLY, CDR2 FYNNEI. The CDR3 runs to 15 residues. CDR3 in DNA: TGTGCCAGCAGTGAGAACGGGTCTCCGTCAAGAGGCTACACCTTC. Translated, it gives CASSENGSPSRGYTF.

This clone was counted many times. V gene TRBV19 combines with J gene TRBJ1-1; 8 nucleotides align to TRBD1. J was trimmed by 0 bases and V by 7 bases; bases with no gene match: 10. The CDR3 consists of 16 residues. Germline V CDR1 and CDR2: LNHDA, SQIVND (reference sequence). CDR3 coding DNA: TGTGCCAGTACCATTGACAGGGGTTTAGTGAACACTGAAGCTTTCTTT. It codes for CASTIDRGLVNTEAFF.

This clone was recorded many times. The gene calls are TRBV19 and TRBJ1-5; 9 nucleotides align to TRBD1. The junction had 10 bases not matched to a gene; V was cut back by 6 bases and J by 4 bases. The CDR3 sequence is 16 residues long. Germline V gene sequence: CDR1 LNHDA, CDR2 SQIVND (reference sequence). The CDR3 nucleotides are TGTGCCAGTAGGCGACCGGGGGACAGGGTGAATCAGCCCCAGCATTTT. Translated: CASRRPGDRVNQPQHF.

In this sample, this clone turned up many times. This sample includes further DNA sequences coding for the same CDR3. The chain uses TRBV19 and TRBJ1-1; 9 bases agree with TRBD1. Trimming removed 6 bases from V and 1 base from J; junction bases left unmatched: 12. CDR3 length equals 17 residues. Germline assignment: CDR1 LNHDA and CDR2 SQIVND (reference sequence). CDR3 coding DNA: TGTGCCAGTAGCCCTACAGGGGGCGTTTTAAAGAACACTGAAGCTTTCTTT. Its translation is CASSPTGGVLKNTEAFF.

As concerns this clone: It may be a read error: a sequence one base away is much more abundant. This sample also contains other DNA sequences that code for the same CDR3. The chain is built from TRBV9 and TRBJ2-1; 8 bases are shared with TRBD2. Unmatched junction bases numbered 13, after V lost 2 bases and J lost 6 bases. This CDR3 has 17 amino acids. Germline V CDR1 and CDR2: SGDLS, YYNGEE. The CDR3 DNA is TGTGCCAGCAGCGTCGGGACTAGTGGGAGCAGGGGCAATGAGCAGTTCTTC. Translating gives CASSVGTSGSRGNEQFF.

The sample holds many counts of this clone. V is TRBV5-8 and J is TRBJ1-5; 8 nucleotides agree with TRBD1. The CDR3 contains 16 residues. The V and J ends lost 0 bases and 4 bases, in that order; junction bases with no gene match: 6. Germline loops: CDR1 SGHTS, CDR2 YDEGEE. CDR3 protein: CASSLGLRDRNQPQHF. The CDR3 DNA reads TGTGCCAGCAGCTTGGGGCTCCGGGACAGGAATCAGCCCCAGCATTTT.

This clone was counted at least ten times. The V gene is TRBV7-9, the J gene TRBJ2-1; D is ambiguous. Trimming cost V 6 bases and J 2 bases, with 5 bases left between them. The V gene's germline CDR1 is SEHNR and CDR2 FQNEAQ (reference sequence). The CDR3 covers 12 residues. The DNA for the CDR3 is TGTGCCAGCAGGCTCACCTACAATGAGCAGTTCTTC. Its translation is CASRLTYNEQFF.

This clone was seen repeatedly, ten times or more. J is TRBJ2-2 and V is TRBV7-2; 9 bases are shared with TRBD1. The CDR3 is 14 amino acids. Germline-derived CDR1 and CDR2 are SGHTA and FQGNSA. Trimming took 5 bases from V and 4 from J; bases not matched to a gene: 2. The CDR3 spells CASSPGQGTGELFF. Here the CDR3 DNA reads TGTGCCAGCAGCCCGGGACAGGGCACCGGGGAGCTGTTTTTT.

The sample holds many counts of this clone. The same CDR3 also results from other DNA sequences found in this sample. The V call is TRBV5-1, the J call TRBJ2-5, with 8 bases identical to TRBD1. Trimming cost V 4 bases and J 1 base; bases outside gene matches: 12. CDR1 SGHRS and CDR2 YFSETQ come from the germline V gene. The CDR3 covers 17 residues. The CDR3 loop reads CASSLYYSGTGQETQYF. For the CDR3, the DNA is TGCGCCAGCAGCCTGTACTATTCCGGGACAGGCCAAGAGACCCAGTACTTC.

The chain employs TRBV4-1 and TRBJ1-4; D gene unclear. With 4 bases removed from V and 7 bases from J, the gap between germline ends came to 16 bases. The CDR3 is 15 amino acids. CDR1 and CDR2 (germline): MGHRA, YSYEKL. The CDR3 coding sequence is TGCGCCAGCAGCCCCTGCGCGGGTGAGTGTGAAAAACTGTTTTTT. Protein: CASSPCAGECEKLFF.

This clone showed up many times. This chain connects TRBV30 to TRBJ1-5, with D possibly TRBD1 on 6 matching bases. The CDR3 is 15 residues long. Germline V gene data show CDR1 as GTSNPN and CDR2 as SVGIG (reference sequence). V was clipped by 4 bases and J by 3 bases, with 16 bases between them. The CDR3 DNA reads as TGTGCCTGGACCCTCGGAGGACAGCACAATCAGCCCCAGCATTTT. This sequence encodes CAWTLGGQHNQPQHF.

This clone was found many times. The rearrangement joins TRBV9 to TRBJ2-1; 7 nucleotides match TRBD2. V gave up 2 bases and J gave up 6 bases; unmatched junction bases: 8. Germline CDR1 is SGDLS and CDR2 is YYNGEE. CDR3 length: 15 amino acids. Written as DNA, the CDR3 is TGTGCCAGCAGCGTCCACCCCTCTAGCGGCAATGAGCAGTTCTTC. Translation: CASSVHPSSGNEQFF.

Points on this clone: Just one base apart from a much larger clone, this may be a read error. The CDR3 here is CASSLWTSQETRYF. The CDR3 DNA reads TGTGCCAGCAGCTTATGGACTTCCCAAGAGACCCGGTACTTC. The rearrangement links TRBV11-2 to TRBJ2-5; maybe TRBD2 (5 bases). This CDR3 spans 14 amino acids. Germline V gene sequence: CDR1 SGHAT, CDR2 FQNNGV.

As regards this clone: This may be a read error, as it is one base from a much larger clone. For the CDR3, the DNA is TGTGCCAGCATTAGCGGGACTTCCTACGAGCAGCACTTC. Translating gives CASISGTSYEQHF. The chain recombines TRBV6-1 with TRBJ2-7; 8 nucleotides agree with TRBD2. Looked up from germline, CDR1 is MNHNS and CDR2 is SASEGT. CDR3 length: 13 residues.

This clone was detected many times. The CDR3 nucleotides are TGTGCCAGCAGCGATAATCTAGCGGGAGGGAGCTACGAGCAGTACTTC. This gives the protein CASSDNLAGGSYEQYF. The chain recombines TRBV25-1 with TRBJ2-7; 12 bases are a match to TRBD2. V lost 6 bases and J lost 3; bases outside the gene matches: 9. Germline V gene sequence: CDR1 MGHDK, CDR2 SYGVNS. The CDR3 is 16 residues long.

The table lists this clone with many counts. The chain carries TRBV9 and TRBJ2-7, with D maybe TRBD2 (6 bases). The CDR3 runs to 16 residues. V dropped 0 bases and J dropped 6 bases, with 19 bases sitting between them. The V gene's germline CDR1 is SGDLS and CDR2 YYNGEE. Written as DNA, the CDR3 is TGTGCCAGCAGCGTAGACCCGGGACTCCCCTCGGGCGAGCAGTACTTC. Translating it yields CASSVDPGLPSGEQYF.

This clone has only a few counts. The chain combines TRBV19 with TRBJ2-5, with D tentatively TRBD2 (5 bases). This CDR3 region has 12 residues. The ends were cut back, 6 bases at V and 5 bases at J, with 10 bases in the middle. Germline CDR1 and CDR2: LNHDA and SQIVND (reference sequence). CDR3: CASRAGGETQYF. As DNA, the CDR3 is TGTGCCAGTAGGGCAGGAGGCGAGACCCAGTACTTC.

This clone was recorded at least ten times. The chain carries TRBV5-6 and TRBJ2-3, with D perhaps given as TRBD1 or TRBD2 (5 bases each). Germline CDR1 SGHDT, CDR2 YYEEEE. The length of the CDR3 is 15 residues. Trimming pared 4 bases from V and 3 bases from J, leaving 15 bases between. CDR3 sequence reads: CASSVTGDGTDTQYF. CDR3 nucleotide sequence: TGTGCCAGCAGCGTGACTGGGGACGGGACAGATACGCAGTATTTT.

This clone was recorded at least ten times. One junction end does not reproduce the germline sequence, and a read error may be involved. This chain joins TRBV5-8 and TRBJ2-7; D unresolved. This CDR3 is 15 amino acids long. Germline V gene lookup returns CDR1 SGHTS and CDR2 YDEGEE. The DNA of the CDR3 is TGTGCCAGCGGCTTGGGGTTCAGAAACCCCTACGAGCAGTACTTC. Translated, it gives CASGLGFRNPYEQYF.

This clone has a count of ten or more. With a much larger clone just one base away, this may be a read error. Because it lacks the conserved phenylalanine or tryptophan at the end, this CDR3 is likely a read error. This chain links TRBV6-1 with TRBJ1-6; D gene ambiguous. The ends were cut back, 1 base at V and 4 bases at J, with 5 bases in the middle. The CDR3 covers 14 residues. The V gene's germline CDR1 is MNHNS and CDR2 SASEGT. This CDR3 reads CASSEGHYNSPLHL. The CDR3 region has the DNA TGTGCCAGCAGTGAAGGACATTATAATTCACCCCTCCACCTT.

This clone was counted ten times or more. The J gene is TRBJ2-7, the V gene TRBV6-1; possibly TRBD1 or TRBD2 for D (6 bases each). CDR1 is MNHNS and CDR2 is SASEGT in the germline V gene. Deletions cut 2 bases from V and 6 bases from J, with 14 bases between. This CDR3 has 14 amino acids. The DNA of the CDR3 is TGTGCCAGCAGTGAATGGGGGGCGCGTCTCGAGCAGTACTTC. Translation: CASSEWGARLEQYF.

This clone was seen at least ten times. The CDR3 DNA sequence: TGTGCCAGTAGTCGGGGGGCGGGCAATCAGCCCCAGCATTTT. This translates into CASSRGAGNQPQHF. J is TRBJ1-5 and V is TRBV19, with D possibly being TRBD1 (6 bases). Per germline, CDR1 LNHDA and CDR2 SQIVND (reference sequence). V was shortened by 5 bases and J by 2 bases, with 10 bases between the two germline ends. The CDR3 consists of 14 residues.

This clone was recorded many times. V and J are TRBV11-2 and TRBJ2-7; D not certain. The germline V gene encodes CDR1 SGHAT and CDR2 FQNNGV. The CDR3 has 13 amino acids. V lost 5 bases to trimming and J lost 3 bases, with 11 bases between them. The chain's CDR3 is CASSHDGDYEQYF. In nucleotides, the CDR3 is TGTGCCAGCAGCCACGATGGAGACTACGAGCAGTACTTC.

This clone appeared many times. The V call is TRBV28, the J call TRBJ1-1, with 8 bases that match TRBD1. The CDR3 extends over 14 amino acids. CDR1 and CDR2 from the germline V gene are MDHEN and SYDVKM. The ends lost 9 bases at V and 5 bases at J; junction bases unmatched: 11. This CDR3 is CASSPGQDTTEAFF. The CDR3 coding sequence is TGTGCCAGTTCTCCGGGACAGGACACGACTGAAGCTTTCTTT.

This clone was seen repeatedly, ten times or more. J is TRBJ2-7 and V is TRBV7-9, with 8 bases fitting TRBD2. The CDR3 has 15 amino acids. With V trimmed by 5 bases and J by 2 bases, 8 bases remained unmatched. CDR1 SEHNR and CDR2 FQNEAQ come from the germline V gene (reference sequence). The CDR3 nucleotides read TGTGCCAGCAGCGGGAATAGCGGGATTCCCTACGAGCAGTACTTC. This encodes CASSGNSGIPYEQYF.